This section outlines one T cell receptor beta chain sequence together with its context. This sample was included in a study of blood T cell repertoires in COVID-19. On the study more broadly: The cDNA or gDNA used as material had been derived from T cells, B-cell-depleted T cells, or PBMCs.

Per the study methods: For nucleated cells, counts were estimated from reference gene primer amplification. Measured with immunoSEQ multiplex PCR; TCRdb has only the in-frame clones, and not every one. The DNA was the basis for D and trimming; V, J and clone size are from that table. Counted here are 77,000 or so clones, approximately 79% occurring once; the ten biggest clones make up about 2.5%. The CDR3 is made up of 13 amino acids. Per germline, CDR1 SGHTS and CDR2 YDEGEE. Deletions cut 4 bases from V and 7 bases from J, with 14 bases between. This sequence originates from a human donor with acute or convalescent COVID-19. The donor label of this sample is uncertain. What was sequenced was peripheral blood. The chain employs TRBV5-8 and TRBJ1-2; D ambiguous. The CDR3 loop reads CASSPGRAGGYTF. The CDR3 DNA reads TGTGCCAGCAGCCCGGGGAGGGCGGGTGGCTACACCTTC.